Given below is one T cell receptor (beta chain) in context. The antigen is undetermined. These data originate in a study of cytomegalovirus exposure and HLA in healthy donors. Study-level points and caveats: Roughly uniform depth of sequencing across donors was assumed in presence/absence analyses.

The PCR contained 60 Vbeta and 13 Jbeta primers. Profiling relied on immunoSEQ multiplex PCR, and the TCRdb table lists in-frame clones only, not all of them. The sample has fewer than 200,000 clones; approximately 72% are singletons. The source material was PBMCs. This clonotype originated in a man in his forties in good health and CMV-seropositive.

CDR3 protein: CASSQTFGTGQETQYF. In DNA form, the CDR3 reads TGTGCCAGCAGCCAAACTTTTGGGACAGGACAAGAGACCCAGTACTTC. The gene calls are TRBV7-8 and TRBJ2-5, with 8 bases lining up with TRBD1. CDR1 and CDR2 from the germline V gene are SGHVS and FQNEAQ. Unmatched junction bases numbered 10, after V lost 5 bases and J lost 2 bases. This CDR3 is 16 amino acids long. Combining the CDR3 with reference TRBV7-8 and TRBJ2-5 gives the whole variable domain GAGVSQSPRYKVAKRGQDVALRCDPISGHVSLFWYQQALGQGPEFLTYFQNEAQLDKSGLPSDRFFAERPEGSVSTLKIQRTQQEDSAVYLCASSQTFGTGQETQYFGPGTRLLVL.